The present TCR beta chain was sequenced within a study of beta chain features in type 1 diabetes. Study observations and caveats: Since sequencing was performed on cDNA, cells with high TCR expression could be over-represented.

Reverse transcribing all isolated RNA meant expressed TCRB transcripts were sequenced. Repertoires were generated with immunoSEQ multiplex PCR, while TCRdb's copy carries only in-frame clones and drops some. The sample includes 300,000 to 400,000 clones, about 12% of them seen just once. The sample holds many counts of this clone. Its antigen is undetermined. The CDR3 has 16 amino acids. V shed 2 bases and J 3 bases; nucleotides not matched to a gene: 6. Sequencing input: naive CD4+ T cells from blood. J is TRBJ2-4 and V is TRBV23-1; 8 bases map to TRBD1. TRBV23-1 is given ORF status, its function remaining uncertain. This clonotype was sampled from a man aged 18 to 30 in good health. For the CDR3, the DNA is TGCGCCAGCAGTCAACCCCAGGGACAGGACAAAAACATTCAGTACTTC. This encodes CASSQPQGQDKNIQYF.